The following is a TCR beta chain sequence with its context. This clone was detected ten times or more. No cognate antigen has been identified for it. The CDR3 end falls 3 residues outside the read, so it is completed with the germline J gene. CVID samples and control samples contributed equivalent amounts of genomic DNA as sequencing input. For every sample, a 60 bp segment covering the rearranged TCRbeta CDR3 region was amplified and then sequenced. The immunoSEQ assay, a bias-corrected multiplex PCR combined with high-throughput sequencing, was used to amplify TCRbeta. In the authors' own workflow: Every unique nucleotide sequence was considered a clone and was annotated with V, D and J genes, copy number and frequency. Sequences were labeled productive if in frame, and non-productive if out of frame or containing stop codons. As previously described, clonality was computed from Shannon's entropy. The predicted amino acid sequences of productive clones were used to derive mean CDR3 Kyte-Doolittle hydropathy. Scaled V gene usage was hierarchically clustered using Manhattan distance and complete linkage with the R hclust function. Clone sharing by CDR3 amino acid sequence was assessed by resampling 12 repertoires per group over 100 rounds. The repertoires were searched for approximately 73 published EBV-specific and 245 published CMV-specific TCRbeta sequences. Analysis left out two CVID samples that produced under 10,000 sequences, so approximately 40 CVID repertoires remained. In TCRdb, the immuneACCESS table is reduced to in-frame sequences with V and J assigned. These tables do not hold every clone; where another copy was compared, an unresolved V gene accounts for under half, and the others remain unexplained. That table is the source of V, J and clone size, and D and trimming were worked out from the DNA. For this sample, more than 20,000 clones appear and none is a singleton. The ten largest clones add up to around 4% of the sample.

This entry is derived from a study of T cell clonality in common variable immunodeficiency (dated by TCRdb to the mid-2010s). Ends trimmed: V by 4 bases, J by 2 bases; bases unmatched to a gene: 10. The CDR3, cysteine through phenylalanine, is 18 amino acids long. The DNA shown is the part of the CDR3 that was read: 45 bases, in frame from base 1. The germline V gene provides CDR1 KGHSH and CDR2 LQKENI. Standard criteria were used to diagnose CVID, namely serum IgG, IgA and/or IgM reduced below the normal range together with specific antibody deficiency. A total of roughly 45 subjects (roughly 15 female and approximately 30 male; age range roughly 9 to 64 years, mean age 40) were included in the CVID group. Most of the CVID patients and most of the healthy controls were of Caucasian heritage. At the time of study participation, every CVID subject had been on replacement immunoglobulin therapy for one year or longer. At blood collection, none of the CVID subjects was ill or on immunomodulatory or immunosuppressive medication. Heparinized peripheral whole blood samples of about 4.5 to 9 ml were obtained from each donor. Genomic DNA from adults with common variable immune deficiency (CVID) and from healthy adult controls was the source for sequencing TCRbeta CDR3 repertoires. Diluted blood was subjected to density centrifugation over Hypaque 1077 or Ficoll-Paque for isolation of peripheral blood mononuclear cells. Genomic DNA was obtained from unsorted mononuclear cells using either Qiagen column purification or a centrifugation-based method.

Overall study outcomes, separate from this receptor: Reportedly, TCRbeta sequences from CVID had fewer deletions and N-nucleotide insertions, and highly modified clones with 13 or more V deletions were absent from CVID. TCRbeta clonality was higher in CVID subjects than in healthy controls (t-test p = 0.018), and the increase was most characteristic of about a third of subjects. CVID subjects shared fewer TCRbeta clones with each other than healthy controls did (p < 0.0001). According to the authors, finding the cause of the higher clonality in CVID would require sequencing the repertoires of T cell subpopulations. Correlations of repertoire features with clinical complications were constrained by heterogeneity among patients within the CVID cohort. Even though DNA input was equal, the average per sample came to 75,000 to 95,000 unique sequences for controls compared with about 30,000 for CVID samples.

The V and J genes are TRBV18 and TRBJ2-1; a stretch of 11 junction bases matches TRBD2. What was sequenced was peripheral blood mononuclear cells. The sequence derives from a human donor with common variable immunodeficiency. CDR3 sequence: CASSRLAGGKVTYNEQFF. Partial CDR3 DNA: TGTGCCAGCTCACGTCTAGCGGGAGGAAAGGTGACCTACAATGAG.